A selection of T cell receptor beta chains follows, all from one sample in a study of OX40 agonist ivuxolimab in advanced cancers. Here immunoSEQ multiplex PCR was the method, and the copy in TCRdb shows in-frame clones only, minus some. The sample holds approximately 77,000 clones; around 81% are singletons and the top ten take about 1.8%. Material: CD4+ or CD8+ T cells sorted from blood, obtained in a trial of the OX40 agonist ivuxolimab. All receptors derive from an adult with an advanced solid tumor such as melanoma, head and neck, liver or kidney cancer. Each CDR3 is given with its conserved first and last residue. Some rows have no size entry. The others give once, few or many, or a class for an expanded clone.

CDR3 protein: CASSYTSNPRDQPQHF; clone size: -; J gene: TRBJ1-5; V gene: TRBV18
CDR3 protein: CASSQGPLGETQYF; clone size: few; J gene: TRBJ2-5; V gene: TRBV5-5
CDR3 protein: CASSQFRSTPYEQYF; clone size: -; J gene: TRBJ2-7; V gene: TRBV7-2
CDR3 protein: CASSLIGSTDTQYF; clone size: -; J gene: TRBJ2-3; V gene: TRBV7-3
CDR3 protein: CASSVQENTEAFF; clone size: many; J gene: TRBJ1-1; V gene: TRBV5-1
CDR3 protein: CASSVATRLQETQYF; clone size: -; J gene: TRBJ2-5; V gene: TRBV9
CDR3 protein: CASNMGGIQETQYF; clone size: once; J gene: TRBJ2-5; V gene: TRBV6-1
CDR3 protein: CASSSGSAGNEKLFF; clone size: once; J gene: TRBJ1-4; V gene: TRBV27
CDR3 protein: CASSQDEGGTNNQPQHF; clone size: -; J gene: TRBJ1-5; V gene: TRBV14
CDR3 protein: CAGSTAYQPQHF; clone size: few; J gene: TRBJ1-5; V gene: TRBV28
CDR3 protein: CASRRTGMNTEAFF; clone size: -; J gene: TRBJ1-1; V gene: TRBV7-9